This T cell receptor (beta chain) was sequenced during a study of OX40 agonist ivuxolimab in advanced cancers. Germline V gene sequence: CDR1 LNHDA, CDR2 SQIVND (reference sequence). The CDR3 length is 17 residues. V dropped 5 bases and J dropped 5; count of bases not matched to a gene: 12. In this sample, this clone turned up a few times. Here immunoSEQ multiplex PCR was the method, and the copy in TCRdb shows in-frame clones only, minus some. In the table there are about 68,000 clones, about 83% of which are singletons. The source of this sequence is an adult with an advanced solid tumor such as melanoma, head and neck, liver or kidney cancer. V is TRBV19 and J is TRBJ2-5; TRBD2 matches at 12 bases. The sample in question was CD4+ or CD8+ T cells sorted from blood, obtained in a trial of the OX40 agonist ivuxolimab. CDR3 DNA: TGTGCCAGTAGTGGGTTGACTAGCGGGAGTCCTAGGGAGACCCAGTACTTC. This gives the protein CASSGLTSGSPRETQYF.